The clone carrying this TCR beta chain was counted ten times or more. This CDR3 has 12 amino acids. V shed 5 bases and J shed 9 bases, with 15 bases lying between them. Per the germline V gene, CDR1 is SGHRS and CDR2 is YFSETQ. cDNA was made by 5'RACE with 10-nucleotide random UMIs. From the 5' RACE reads, TCRdb called clonotypes with MiXCR, one entry per CDR3 protein. The sample holds tens of thousands of distinct CDR3 sequences, roughly 4.8% seen once. These data are taken from a study of neurological immune-mediated disorders. Unsorted libraries were prepared from 2 million PBMCs held at -80 C. Sequencing was performed on PBMCs. The TCR comes from a woman aged 30 to 39 with multiple sclerosis. The chain employs TRBV5-1 and TRBJ2-7; a possible D gene is TRBD1 (6 bases). The CDR3 DNA follows: TGCGCCAGCAGGGAACCACAGGGACGGCAGTACGTC. Translation gives CASREPQGRQYV.